The 29 T cell receptor beta chains below all came from one sample that was sequenced in a study of blood T cell repertoires in COVID-19. Profiling relied on immunoSEQ multiplex PCR, and the TCRdb table lists in-frame clones only, not all of them. The sample holds about 350,000 clones, roughly 87% seen once. Source material: PBMCs or T cells enriched from blood (not recorded which). Source of these receptors: a young woman who had recovered from COVID-19.

The V call is TRBV19, the J call TRBJ2-5, with TRBD1 as a possible D gene (5 bases). CDR1 and CDR2 (germline): LNHDA, SQIVND (reference sequence). This CDR3 comprises 14 residues. V was pared by 1 base and J by 5 bases, with 11 bases between. The chain's CDR3 is CASSIATGWETQYF. The CDR3 coding sequence is TGTGCCAGTAGTATAGCTACAGGCTGGGAGACCCAGTACTTC.

The genes are TRBV10-2 and TRBJ2-3; the match to TRBD1 covers 10 bases. The trim removed 7 bases at V and 4 bases at J, leaving 8 bases unmatched. CDR3 length: 15 amino acids. CDR1 and CDR2 from the germline V gene are WSHSY and SAAADI. The CDR3 sequence is CASTAGQGKADTQYF. The DNA of the CDR3 is TGCGCCAGCACTGCGGGACAGGGGAAGGCAGATACGCAGTATTTT.

The chain links TRBV28 to TRBJ1-4, with 9 bases lining up with TRBD1. The junction had 8 bases not matched to a gene; V was cut back by 6 bases and J by 6 bases. CDR1 is MDHEN, CDR2 SYDVKM, per germline. The CDR3 totals 15 residues. The CDR3 protein is CASSKGGQGDEKLFF. The CDR3 nucleotides read TGTGCCAGCAGCAAAGGGGGACAGGGCGATGAAAAACTGTTTTTT.

This chain joins TRBV3-1 (or the pseudogene TRBV3-2) and TRBJ1-4; 9 nucleotides line up with TRBD1. Per the germline V gene, CDR1 is LGHDT and CDR2 is YNNKEL (reference sequence). CDR3 length: 13 amino acids. The ends lost 4 bases at V and 10 bases at J; junction bases unmatched: 4. CDR3 region: CASSRDREGKLFF. In DNA, the CDR3 is TGTGCCAGCAGCCGGGACAGGGAAGGAAAACTGTTTTTT.

The V gene is TRBV28, the J gene TRBJ1-4; 11 bases fit TRBD1. The CDR3 totals 16 residues. Trimming took 8 bases from V and 7 from J; bases not matched to a gene: 12. CDR1 and CDR2 (germline): MDHEN, SYDVKM. The CDR3 DNA is TGTGCCAGCGGAAAACCACACGGGACAGGGGGTGAAAAACTGTTTTTT. This gives the protein CASGKPHGTGGEKLFF.

For the CDR3, the DNA is TGTGCCAGCAGCCCGAGGGGCGGGAGCGCCTACGAGCAGTACTTC. Encoded protein: CASSPRGGSAYEQYF. V is TRBV6-5 and J is TRBJ2-7, with 7 bases identical to TRBD2. The CDR3 has 15 amino acids. The ends lost 6 bases at V and 2 bases at J; junction bases unmatched: 10. Germline-derived CDR1 and CDR2 are MNHEY and SVGAGI.

The J gene is TRBJ1-5, the V gene TRBV18; 12 bases fit TRBD1. Germline V CDR1 and CDR2: KGHSH, LQKENI. Trimming at V came to 5 bases and at J to 0 bases, leaving 5 bases not matched to a gene. The CDR3 covers 17 residues. CDR3 loop: CASSEGQGASSNQPQHF. The CDR3 DNA sequence: TGTGCCAGCTCAGAGGGACAGGGGGCGAGTAGCAATCAGCCCCAGCATTTT.

This clone has only one observation. The chain is built from TRBV6-4 and TRBJ1-4; possibly TRBD1 for D (5 bases). Germline V gene lookup returns CDR1 MRHNA and CDR2 SNTAGT. The CDR3 loop spans 15 amino acids. The V end lost 5 bases, the J end lost 6 bases, and 16 bases lay between the germline ends. The CDR3 spells CASSSHRRAYEKLFF. The CDR3 nucleotides read TGTGCCAGCAGTAGCCACAGGAGAGCCTATGAAAAACTGTTTTTT.

This clone occurred once. The J gene is TRBJ2-1, the V gene TRBV5-1; D unresolved. In germline, CDR1 is SGHRS, CDR2 YFSETQ. This CDR3 region has 16 residues. V was cut by 0 bases and J by 4 bases, with 14 bases left in between. This CDR3 is CASSLARKTSYNEQFF. The CDR3 DNA reads as TGCGCCAGCAGCTTGGCGCGGAAAACTTCTTACAATGAGCAGTTCTTC.

This chain joins TRBV11-3 and TRBJ2-7; 8 bases map to TRBD1. The V gene's germline CDR1 is SGHNT and CDR2 YENEEA. There are 15 residues in the CDR3. Trimming at V came to 3 bases and at J to 1 base, leaving 5 bases not matched to a gene. The chain's CDR3 is CASSFRGTGSYEQYF. In DNA form, the CDR3 reads TGTGCCAGCAGCTTTAGGGGGACAGGTTCCTACGAGCAGTACTTC.

V is TRBV6-5 and J is TRBJ1-4; 8 bases align to TRBD1. After removal of 5 bases from V and 5 bases from J, the junction contained 7 bases not matched to a gene. This CDR3 has 15 amino acids. Germline loops: CDR1 MNHEY, CDR2 SVGAGI. CDR3: CASSRGQGPNEKLFF. For the CDR3, the DNA is TGTGCCAGCAGTCGCGGACAGGGCCCGAATGAAAAACTGTTTTTT.

V gene TRBV18 combines with J gene TRBJ1-5; D might be TRBD1 (5 bases). V was clipped by 6 bases and J by 6 bases, with 18 bases between them. The CDR3 has 15 amino acids. The germline V gene has CDR1 KGHSH and CDR2 LQKENI. DNA of the CDR3: TGTGCCAGCTCGAAGATACAGGATTCGGGTCAGCCCCAGCATTTT. Translated, it gives CASSKIQDSGQPQHF.

The chain recombines TRBV14 with TRBJ1-2; D is unresolved. Germline loops: CDR1 SGHDN, CDR2 FVKESK. Trimming shortened V by 1 base and J by 4 bases, and 7 bases separated the two germline ends. The CDR3 loop spans 13 amino acids. The DNA for the CDR3 is TGTGCCAGCAGCCAAGGCGGAAGCTATGGCTACACCTTC. Protein: CASSQGGSYGYTF. Looking up the rest from reference TRBV14 and TRBJ1-2 gives the full variable domain: EAGVTQFPSHSVIEKGQTVTLRCDPISGHDNLYWYRRVMGKEIKFLLHFVKESKQDESGMPNNRFLAERTGGTYSTLKVQPAELEDSGVYFCASSQGGSYGYTFGSGTRLTVV.

The chain carries TRBV6-1 and TRBJ2-7; D gene ambiguous. The V end lost 4 bases, the J end lost 3 bases, and 25 bases lay between the germline ends. CDR1 and CDR2 from the germline V gene are MNHNS and SASEGT. This CDR3 contains 18 residues. The CDR3: CASSVFRVQPKPYYEQYF. The CDR3 nucleotides read TGTGCCAGCAGTGTATTTCGCGTACAGCCAAAACCCTACTACGAGCAGTACTTC.

V gene TRBV28 combines with J gene TRBJ1-2; TRBD1 agrees at 7 bases. V lost 2 bases, J lost 5 bases, and 2 bases stayed unmatched. The CDR3 extends over 13 amino acids. Germline V gene sequence: CDR1 MDHEN, CDR2 SYDVKM. Here the CDR3 DNA reads TGTGCCAGCAGTTTACGGACAGGTTATGGCTACACCTTC. Translation: CASSLRTGYGYTF.

This rearrangement joins TRBV2 to TRBJ2-4, with 7 bases fitting TRBD1. V gave up 9 bases and J gave up 0 bases; unmatched junction bases: 20. Germline CDR1 reads SNHLY; CDR2 reads FYNNEI. The CDR3 runs to 19 residues. The CDR3 DNA follows: TGTGCCAGTATGAGCTCGGACAGGTCTGAGCCCGTAGCCAAAAACATTCAGTACTTC. It codes for CASMSSDRSEPVAKNIQYF.

V usage is TRBV19 and J usage is TRBJ1-5, with 7 bases aligning to TRBD1. J gave up 4 bases and V 5 bases, and 8 bases lay outside the gene matches. The germline V gene encodes CDR1 LNHDA and CDR2 SQIVND (reference sequence). This CDR3 region has 15 residues. In nucleotides, the CDR3 is TGTGCCAGTAGTCCACAGGGGCCACCGAATCAGCCCCAGCATTTT. Protein product: CASSPQGPPNQPQHF.

The chain has TRBV10-3 and TRBJ1-3, with 7 bases fitting TRBD1. The germline CDR1 and CDR2 sequences are ENHRY and SYGVKD. The CDR3 covers 15 residues. J lost 0 bases, V lost 3 bases, and 2 bases had no gene match. The CDR3 DNA follows: TGTGCCATCAGTGACGGGGACAGCTCTGGAAACACCATATATTTT. It codes for CAISDGDSSGNTIYF.

This rearrangement joins TRBV2 to TRBJ2-3, with no clear D. The germline gives CDR1 SNHLY, CDR2 FYNNEI. The CDR3 spans 11 residues. Trimming stripped 7 bases from V and 6 bases from J, with 8 bases between. The CDR3 region is CASKARDTQYF. For the CDR3, the DNA is TGTGCCAGCAAGGCCAGGGATACGCAGTATTTT.

This clone was detected ten times or more. V gene TRBV7-8 combines with J gene TRBJ2-1; weak D call: TRBD1 (6 bases). This CDR3 has 14 amino acids. Between the trimmed V and J ends, which lost 2 bases and 4 bases, there was a span of 9 bases. Germline V gene sequence: CDR1 SGHVS, CDR2 FQNEAQ. CDR3 sequence: CASSLWDKYNEQFF. CDR3 DNA: TGTGCCAGCAGCTTATGGGACAAATACAATGAGCAGTTCTTC.

The V gene is TRBV28, the J gene TRBJ2-7; possible D gene TRBD1, 6 bases. V shed 7 bases and J shed 1 base, with 17 bases lying between them. The CDR3 is made up of 15 amino acids. Germline CDR1 and CDR2: MDHEN and SYDVKM. The CDR3 region is CASNRAPTSSYEQYF. The DNA for the CDR3 is TGTGCCAGCAACAGGGCACCTACATCTTCCTACGAGCAGTACTTC.

The chain combines TRBV11-2 with TRBJ2-5, with D perhaps matching TRBD1 (6 bases). This CDR3 has 15 amino acids. V lost 4 bases and J lost 5, with 17 bases in between. CDR1 SGHAT and CDR2 FQNNGV come from the germline V gene. The chain's CDR3 is CASSSEGQPPETQYF. CDR3 nucleotide sequence: TGTGCCAGCAGCTCAGAAGGACAGCCCCCCGAGACCCAGTACTTC. Full variable domain (rest looked up from reference TRBV11-2 and TRBJ2-5): EAGVAQSPRYKIIEKRQSVAFWCNPISGHATLYWYQQILGQGPKLLIQFQNNGVVDDSQLPKDRFSAERLKGVDSTLKIQPAKLEDSAVYLCASSSEGQPPETQYFGPGTRLLVL.

The J gene is TRBJ2-3, the V gene TRBV11-2; D gene unclear. The CDR3 covers 15 residues. V was shortened by 4 bases and J by 0 bases, with 11 bases between the two germline ends. Looked up from germline, CDR1 is SGHAT and CDR2 is FQNNGV. The CDR3 DNA follows: TGTGCCAGCAGCTCGACACAATCTAGCACAGATACGCAGTATTTT. This encodes CASSSTQSSTDTQYF.

This sequence joins TRBV6-5 and TRBJ1-2, with D tentatively TRBD1 (5 bases). Trimming cost V 7 bases and J 4 bases, with 13 bases left between them. Germline CDR1 reads MNHEY; CDR2 reads SVGAGI. The length of the CDR3 is 13 residues. The CDR3 here is CASTPLQGYGYTF. CDR3 nucleotides: TGTGCCAGCACCCCACTTCAGGGCTATGGCTACACCTTC.

This clone occurred once. One end of the junction fails to match germline, which may point to a read error. This chain joins TRBV7-8 and TRBJ1-1, with 10 positions matching TRBD1. Germline V gene lookup returns CDR1 SGHVS and CDR2 FQNEAQ. CDR3 length: 18 amino acids. The CDR3 loop is CASSLVAGQGSGNTEAFF. The CDR3 nucleotides read TGTGCCAGCAGTTTAGTGGCGGGACAGGGGAGTGGGAACACTGAAGCTTTCTTT.

The gene calls are TRBV7-2 and TRBJ1-3; D not resolved. Trimming shortened V by 3 bases and J by 4 bases, and 7 bases separated the two germline ends. Per germline, CDR1 SGHTA and CDR2 FQGNSA. CDR3 length equals 13 residues. The CDR3 is CASSFNGGNTIYF. The CDR3 bases are TGTGCCAGCAGCTTCAACGGGGGAAACACCATATATTTT. The full variable domain, its missing parts supplied by reference TRBV7-2 and TRBJ1-3, is GAGVSQSPSNKVTEKGKDVELRCDPISGHTALYWYRQSLGQGLEFLIYFQGNSAPDKSGLPSDRFSAERTGGSVSTLTIQRTQQEDSAVYLCASSFNGGNTIYFGEGSWLTVV.

This clone appeared a few times. The chain employs TRBV4-1 and TRBJ2-1; TRBD2 matches at 12 bases. Trimming took 3 bases from V and 6 from J; bases not matched to a gene: 3. Germline V gene lookup returns CDR1 MGHRA and CDR2 YSYEKL. This CDR3 comprises 15 residues. The CDR3 DNA is TGCGCCAGCAGCCAGACTAGCGGGGGATTCAATGAGCAGTTCTTC. This sequence encodes CASSQTSGGFNEQFF.

The chain carries TRBV24-1 and TRBJ2-1; the match to TRBD2 covers 7 bases. There are 14 residues in the CDR3. V lost 4 bases and J lost 9; bases outside the gene matches: 8. Germline-derived CDR1 and CDR2 are KGHDR and SFDVKD. CDR3 sequence: CATSDPGTTGEQFF. The CDR3 nucleotides read TGTGCCACCAGTGACCCCGGGACTACCGGTGAGCAGTTCTTC.

The V and J genes are TRBV13 and TRBJ1-1; possibly TRBD1 for D (5 bases). V was clipped by 2 bases and J by 2 bases, with 6 bases between them. The CDR3 runs to 13 residues. The germline CDR1 and CDR2 sequences are PRHDT and FYEKMQ (reference sequence). The CDR3 is CASSLTGNTEAFF. The CDR3 DNA follows: TGTGCCAGCAGCTTAACAGGTAACACTGAAGCTTTCTTT. The complete variable domain, with remaining parts taken from reference TRBV13 and TRBJ1-1, reads AAGVIQSPRHLIKEKRETATLKCYPIPRHDTVYWYQQGPGQDPQFLISFYEKMQSDKGSIPDRFSAQQFSDYHSELNMSSLELGDSALYFCASSLTGNTEAFFGQGTRLTVV.